This note documents a single T cell receptor (beta chain) sequence. Its specificity is unknown. The timepoints at which blood was sampled were baseline, cycle 4 day 1, and cycle 7 day 1. This specimen belongs to a study of OX40 agonist ivuxolimab in advanced cancers. Study summary: Participants could have had prior anti-PD-1, anti-PD-L1 or anti-CTLA-4 therapy, and around 40% had some.

Clones were read by immunoSEQ multiplex PCR, and TCRdb kept only the in-frame ones, dropping some. The sample consists of 8,000 to 9,500 clones, 90% of them appearing once. With 7 bases removed from V and 2 bases from J, the gap between germline ends came to 11 bases. This CDR3 spans 13 amino acids. Per the germline V gene, CDR1 is SNHLY and CDR2 is FYNNEI. Study results and limitations: Clonal expansion by week 6 occurred in CD4+ and CD8+ blood T cells (at 0.1 to 3.0 mg/kg).

Sequencing used CD4+ or CD8+ T cells sorted from blood, obtained in a trial of the OX40 agonist ivuxolimab. The rearrangement uses TRBV2 and TRBJ1-2; D might be TRBD1 (6 bases). This clonotype was sampled from an adult with an advanced solid tumor such as melanoma, head and neck, liver or kidney cancer. The CDR3, as DNA: TGTGCCAGCACCGGGGGGCTGAACTATGGCTACACCTTC. Residues: CASTGGLNYGYTF.